The source of this TCR beta chain is a study of blood T cell repertoires in COVID-19. Across the whole study: COVID-19 samples from acute and convalescent phases originated in the United States, Italy and Spain.

Sequenced by immunoSEQ multiplex PCR; TCRdb stores in-frame clones only, minus some. The sample holds 250,000 to 350,000 clones; around 87% are singletons and the top ten take approximately 5.3%. Ages ranged from roughly 18 to 95 years, with residence in 24 US areas. Participant-reported clinical history was the basis for cohort assignment. Trimming removed 2 bases from V and 2 bases from J; junction bases left unmatched: 6. The CDR3 spans 16 residues. Germline V lookup: CDR1 KGHDR, CDR2 SFDVKD. The V gene is TRBV24-1, the J gene TRBJ1-2; 8 nucleotides match TRBD1. The TCR originated in a woman aged 30 to 39 who had recovered from COVID-19. The sequenced sample consisted of PBMCs or T cells enriched from blood (not recorded which). The CDR3 nucleotides read TGTGCCACCAGTGATTATGGACAGGGTAGGAACTATGGCTACACCTTC. It specifies CATSDYGQGRNYGYTF.